The 31 T cell receptor beta chains reported below all come from one sample, sequenced in a study of control samples from healthy donors and cancer patients. Only in-frame clones appear in the TCRdb table, and some are missing; sequencing was by immunoSEQ multiplex PCR. The profile shows roughly 180,000 clones, about 91% of them singletons. Sequencing was carried out using blood. The receptors were sampled from a woman aged 40-49 years in good health.

The CDR3 region is CASSPQDYGYTF. In nucleotides, the CDR3 is TGTGCCAGCTCACCTCAGGACTATGGCTACACCTTC. The genes are TRBV18 and TRBJ1-2, with D unclear. Germline-derived CDR1 and CDR2 are KGHSH and LQKENI. V lost 3 bases to trimming and J lost 3 bases, with 5 bases between them. CDR3 length equals 12 residues.

The chain couples TRBV27 to TRBJ2-1; D could derive from TRBD1 or TRBD2 (5 bases each). Germline values: CDR1 MNHEY, CDR2 SMNVEV (reference sequence). V was pared by 11 bases and J by 3 bases, with 14 bases between. This CDR3 is built from 13 residues. The chain's CDR3 is CALREGNYNEQFF. The CDR3 coding sequence is TGTGCCTTACGTGAGGGGAACTACAATGAGCAGTTCTTC.

This chain joins TRBV9 and TRBJ1-2, with 7 bases matching TRBD1. CDR1 SGDLS and CDR2 YYNGEE come from the germline V gene. The J segment lost 1 base and the V segment lost 3 bases, leaving 6 bases of the junction unmatched. This CDR3 contains 15 residues. This CDR3 is CASSEGQLLNYGYTF. DNA of the CDR3: TGTGCCAGCAGCGAGGGACAGCTACTTAACTATGGCTACACCTTC.

V usage is TRBV25-1 and J usage is TRBJ2-2; TRBD1 might be the D (5 bases). There are 14 residues in the CDR3. Trimming left V 0 bases short and J 3 bases short, with 5 bases between. In germline, CDR1 is MGHDK, CDR2 SYGVNS. Written as DNA, the CDR3 is TGTGCCAGCAGTGAATACAGGGACACCGGGGAGCTGTTTTTT. As protein: CASSEYRDTGELFF.

This chain connects TRBV5-1 to TRBJ2-5; 9 bases agree with TRBD1. Germline V gene sequence: CDR1 SGHRS, CDR2 YFSETQ. The CDR3 has 15 residues. Unmatched junction bases numbered 9, after V lost 4 bases and J lost 5 bases. CDR3 nucleotides: TGCGCCAGCAGCGGCCGGGACAGGGTTGGGGAGACCCAGTACTTC. The encoded protein is CASSGRDRVGETQYF.

V usage is TRBV4-1 and J usage is TRBJ1-1; maybe TRBD1 (5 bases). CDR1 and CDR2 from the germline V gene are MGHRA and YSYEKL. The V and J ends lost 6 bases and 3 bases respectively, with 17 bases between them. This CDR3 spans 15 amino acids. As DNA, the CDR3 is TGCGCCAGCAGTTTTCGGTTGGGGGAGGACACTGAAGCTTTCTTT. This sequence encodes CASSFRLGEDTEAFF.

In DNA form, the CDR3 reads TGTGCCAGCAGCCGGACAGGGATCCCCTCGTACGAGCAGTACTTC. This codes for CASSRTGIPSYEQYF. The chain is built from TRBV7-8 and TRBJ2-7; TRBD1 matches at 8 bases. The CDR3 consists of 15 residues. CDR1 SGHVS and CDR2 FQNEAQ come from the germline V gene. The ends lost 5 bases at V and 4 bases at J; junction bases unmatched: 10.

This clone showed up just once. The chain is built from TRBV6-5 and TRBJ2-5, with TRBD2 matching over 7 bases. V gave up 8 bases and J gave up 5 bases; unmatched junction bases: 11. This CDR3 contains 14 residues. Germline V gene sequence: CDR1 MNHEY, CDR2 SVGAGI. For the CDR3, the DNA is TGTGCCAGCCTCCAAAGGGGAGGGCCCGAGACCCAGTACTTC. Residues: CASLQRGGPETQYF.

The chain couples TRBV4-1 to TRBJ2-7; TRBD1 is a possible D gene (6 bases). Trimming pared 1 base from V and 7 bases from J, leaving 17 bases between. Looked up from germline, CDR1 is MGHRA and CDR2 is YSYEKL. The CDR3 has 15 amino acids. This CDR3 reads CASSQVYNQGWEQYF. CDR3 in DNA: TGCGCCAGCAGCCAAGTGTACAACCAGGGGTGGGAGCAGTACTTC.

The V gene is TRBV27, the J gene TRBJ1-2, with D possibly TRBD1 on 5 matching bases. CDR1 is MNHEY and CDR2 is SMNVEV in the germline V gene (reference sequence). The CDR3 contains 15 residues. The V gene lost 6 bases and the J gene lost 2 bases, with 16 bases spanning the gap. DNA of the CDR3: TGTGCCAGCAGGAGAACGGGGGGGACGAACTATGGCTACACCTTC. This translates into CASRRTGGTNYGYTF.

The genes are TRBV21-1 and TRBJ1-5; no DNA check was done on the table's D call, TRBD1. TRBV21-1 is annotated as a pseudogene. CDR3 size: 18 residues. CDR3 residues: CASSPRDRGVYSNQPQHF. The CDR3, as DNA: TGTGCCAGCAGCCCCCGGGACAGGGGGGTCTATAGCAATCAGCCCCAGCATTTT.

The CDR3 here is CASSETSGNNEQFF. In DNA form, the CDR3 reads TGTGCCAGCAGCGAAACCTCAGGGAACAATGAGCAGTTCTTC. This chain uses TRBV7-2 with TRBJ2-1, with D tentatively TRBD1 (5 bases). Between the trimmed V and J ends, which lost 5 bases and 5 bases, there was a span of 13 bases. Germline lookup yields CDR1 SGHTA and CDR2 FQGNSA. There are 14 residues in the CDR3.

The chain combines TRBV7-8 with TRBJ2-1; 8 positions agree with TRBD2. Unmatched junction bases numbered 14, after V lost 5 bases and J lost 5 bases. Germline loops: CDR1 SGHVS, CDR2 FQNEAQ. This CDR3 comprises 17 residues. The DNA for the CDR3 is TGTGCCAGCAGCCCTCGGATTTCGGAGGGACTAGACAATGAGCAGTTCTTC. Its translation is CASSPRISEGLDNEQFF.

V and J are TRBV6-5 and TRBJ1-2; no clear D. Trimming pared 5 bases from V and 1 base from J, leaving 11 bases between. The CDR3 runs to 14 residues. Germline V gene sequence: CDR1 MNHEY, CDR2 SVGAGI. The CDR3 nucleotides are TGTGCCAGCAGTCTTACGAACGATAACTATGGCTACACCTTC. Amino acids: CASSLTNDNYGYTF.

The rearrangement joins TRBV5-6 to TRBJ1-2, with TRBD1 matching over 9 bases. This CDR3 is built from 14 residues. The V and J ends lost 0 bases and 4 bases, in that order; junction bases with no gene match: 1. CDR1 and CDR2 from the germline V gene are SGHDT and YYEEEE. The CDR3 nucleotides read TGTGCCAGCAGCTTGGGACAGGGGGGCTATGGCTACACCTTC. It encodes CASSLGQGGYGYTF. Complete variable domain (other parts from reference TRBV5-6 and TRBJ1-2): DAGVTQSPTHLIKTRGQQVTLRCSPKSGHDTVSWYQQALGQGPQFIFQYYEEEERQRGNFPDRFSGHQFPNYSSELNVNALLLGDSALYLCASSLGQGGYGYTFGSGTRLTVV.

The chain has TRBV7-9 and TRBJ2-5; 7 bases are a match to TRBD1. Germline CDR1 is SEHNR and CDR2 is FQNEAQ (reference sequence). The CDR3 covers 15 residues. With 5 bases clipped from V and 4 bases from J, the junction kept 10 bases outside the gene matches. The CDR3 region has the DNA TGTGCCAGCAGCCTAGACAGGGCCCAGGGAGAGACCCAGTACTTC. Residues: CASSLDRAQGETQYF.

The chain combines TRBV5-1 with TRBJ2-4, with D possibly called TRBD1 or TRBD2 (5 bases each). The V gene lost 0 bases and the J gene lost 8 bases, with 9 bases spanning the gap. The CDR3 is made up of 13 amino acids. The germline CDR1 and CDR2 sequences are SGHRS and YFSETQ. CDR3 region: CASSLGQGDIQYF. For the CDR3, the DNA is TGCGCCAGCAGCTTGGGCCAGGGAGACATTCAGTACTTC.

V usage is TRBV4-1 and J usage is TRBJ2-1; TRBD1 matches 8 bases. The CDR3 runs to 14 residues. Unmatched junction bases numbered 12, after V lost 5 bases and J lost 12 bases. Germline assignment: CDR1 MGHRA and CDR2 YSYEKL. In nucleotides, the CDR3 is TGCGCCAGCAGCTCAGGGGTCAGGGGGCCAGTGCAGTTCTTC. Translated: CASSSGVRGPVQFF.

The chain carries TRBV12-5 and TRBJ2-1; D remains unclear. CDR3 length equals 18 residues. Germline CDR1 is LGHNT and CDR2 is FRNRAP. V lost 4 bases to trimming and J lost 5 bases, with 24 bases between them. CDR3 sequence (DNA): TGTGCTAGTGGTTCCAACCTGGAGCTGGAAACCCTAAACAATGAGCAGTTCTTC. Encoded protein: CASGSNLELETLNNEQFF.

The V and J genes are TRBV2 and TRBJ2-2; the match to TRBD2 covers 13 bases. V shed 4 bases and J 1 base; nucleotides not matched to a gene: 6. Germline CDR1 and CDR2: SNHLY and FYNNEI. The CDR3 is made up of 18 amino acids. The CDR3 sequence is CASSGYRLAGGNTGELFF. The CDR3 DNA sequence: TGTGCCAGCAGTGGCTACCGACTAGCGGGGGGGAACACCGGGGAGCTGTTTTTT.

The rearrangement uses TRBV3-1 (or the pseudogene TRBV3-2) and TRBJ1-1; no clear D gene. Looked up from germline, CDR1 is LGHDT and CDR2 is YNNKEL (reference sequence). This CDR3 is 15 amino acids long. V lost 0 bases and J 2 bases, leaving 10 bases between the germline ends. CDR3 loop: CASSQDYRVNTEAFF. The CDR3 DNA reads TGTGCCAGCAGCCAAGATTACCGAGTTAACACTGAAGCTTTCTTT.

This clone was observed once. This rearrangement joins TRBV7-8 to TRBJ1-3; TRBD1 is a possible D gene (5 bases). V was trimmed by 1 base and J by 2 bases, leaving 12 bases between them. This CDR3 has 16 residues. Germline CDR1 reads SGHVS; CDR2 reads FQNEAQ. CDR3 loop: CASSLELGDAGNTIYF. The DNA for the CDR3 is TGTGCCAGCAGCTTAGAGTTGGGGGACGCTGGAAACACCATATATTTT.

Concerning this clone itself: The same CDR3 arises from other DNA sequences in this sample as well. The chain recombines TRBV5-4 with TRBJ1-1; a possible D gene is TRBD1 (6 bases). Looked up from germline, CDR1 is SGHNT and CDR2 is YYREEE (reference sequence). CDR3 length equals 13 residues. Trimming stripped 0 bases from V and 3 bases from J, with 6 bases between. The CDR3 loop reads CASSLGQDTEAFF. CDR3 nucleotide sequence: TGTGCCAGCAGCTTGGGACAGGACACTGAAGCTTTCTTT.

The chain recombines TRBV5-1 with TRBJ1-1, with D possibly being TRBD1 (5 bases). Germline V gene lookup returns CDR1 SGHRS and CDR2 YFSETQ. This CDR3 is 15 amino acids long. The V end was cut by 3 bases, the J end by 1 base, with 13 bases between. CDR3 in amino acids: CASSSMGPPNTEAFF. CDR3 nucleotides: TGCGCCAGCAGCTCTATGGGGCCACCGAACACTGAAGCTTTCTTT.

V is TRBV3-1 (or the pseudogene TRBV3-2) and J is TRBJ1-6; TRBD1 is a possible D gene (6 bases). Trimming removed 0 bases from V and 10 bases from J, with 19 bases in between. The CDR3 has 17 amino acids. Germline-derived CDR1 and CDR2 are LGHDT and YNNKEL (reference sequence). Here the CDR3 DNA reads TGTGCCAGCAGCCAAGAAGCAAGGGGGGGAAGCGGGTCACCCCTCCACTTT. Translation gives CASSQEARGGSGSPLHF.

The chain couples TRBV10-1 to TRBJ1-2, with D perhaps TRBD1 (6 bases). This CDR3 is built from 14 residues. Germline V gene data show CDR1 as WNHNN and CDR2 as SYGVQD (reference sequence). Between the trimmed V and J ends, which lost 4 bases and 1 base, there was a span of 10 bases. Here the CDR3 reads CASSAPGVNYGYTF. In nucleotides, the CDR3 is TGCGCCAGCAGTGCCCCAGGGGTTAACTATGGCTACACCTTC.

This clone occurred once. The CDR3 loop reads CASSISQPYEQYF. The CDR3 DNA reads as TGTGCCAGTAGTATAAGCCAGCCCTACGAGCAGTACTTC. The chain links TRBV19 to TRBJ2-7; D is undetermined. CDR3 length: 13 residues. Germline lookup yields CDR1 LNHDA and CDR2 SQIVND (reference sequence). Trimming removed 2 bases at V and 2 bases at J, with 7 bases between. Using reference TRBV19 and TRBJ2-7 for the parts outside the CDR3, the full variable domain is DGGITQSPKYLFRKEGQNVTLSCEQNLNHDAMYWYRQDPGQGLRLIYYSQIVNDFQKGDIAEGYSVSREKKESFPLTVTSAQKNPTAFYLCASSISQPYEQYFGPGTRLTVT.

The rearrangement joins TRBV3-1 (or the pseudogene TRBV3-2) to TRBJ1-1; TRBD1 might be the D (5 bases). Germline loops: CDR1 LGHDT, CDR2 YNNKEL (reference sequence). The CDR3 loop spans 13 amino acids. V gave up 5 bases and J gave up 1 base, with 8 bases separating them. The CDR3 region is CASSGHGNTEAFF. CDR3 DNA: TGTGCCAGCAGCGGACATGGGAACACTGAAGCTTTCTTT.

The V call is TRBV23-1, the J call TRBJ1-4; 8 bases align to TRBD1. TRBV23-1 is an ORF; its function is uncertain. V gave up 0 bases and J gave up 5 bases; unmatched junction bases: 8. This CDR3 region has 17 residues. The DNA for the CDR3 is TGCGCCAGCAGTCAATCCCCCGGACAGGGCCAAAATGAAAAACTGTTTTTT. As protein: CASSQSPGQGQNEKLFF.

This chain connects TRBV3-1 (or the pseudogene TRBV3-2) to TRBJ2-2; D is ambiguous. Germline loops: CDR1 LGHDT, CDR2 YNNKEL (reference sequence). The length of the CDR3 is 16 residues. V lost 0 bases, J lost 0 bases, and 8 bases lay in between. CDR3 residues: CASSQDRTPNTGELFF. The CDR3 DNA sequence: TGTGCCAGCAGCCAAGATCGCACGCCGAACACCGGGGAGCTGTTTTTT.

CDR3 nucleotide sequence: TGTGCCAGCAGTCAATACCCACGCCAGGGGACTGAAGCTTTCTTT. Translation gives CASSQYPRQGTEAFF. The chain joins TRBV6-5 to TRBJ1-1; a weak D match, TRBD1 (6 bases). From germline, CDR1 is MNHEY and CDR2 SVGAGI. The CDR3 is 15 amino acids. The V gene lost 5 bases and the J gene lost 5 bases, with 18 bases spanning the gap.